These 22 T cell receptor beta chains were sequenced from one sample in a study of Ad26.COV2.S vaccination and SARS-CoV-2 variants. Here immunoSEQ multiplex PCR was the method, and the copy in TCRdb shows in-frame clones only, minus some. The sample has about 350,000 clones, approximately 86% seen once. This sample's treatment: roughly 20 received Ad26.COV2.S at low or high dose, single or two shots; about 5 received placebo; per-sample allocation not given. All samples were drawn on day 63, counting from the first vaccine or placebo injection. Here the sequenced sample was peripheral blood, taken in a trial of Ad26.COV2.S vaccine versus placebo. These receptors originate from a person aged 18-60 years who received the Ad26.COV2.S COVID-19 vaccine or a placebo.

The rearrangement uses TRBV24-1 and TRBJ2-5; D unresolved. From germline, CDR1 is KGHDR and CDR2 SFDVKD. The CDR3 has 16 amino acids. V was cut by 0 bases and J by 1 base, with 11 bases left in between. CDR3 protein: CATSDLTPCPQETQYF. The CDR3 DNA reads TGTGCCACCAGTGATTTGACCCCATGCCCCCAAGAGACCCAGTACTTC.

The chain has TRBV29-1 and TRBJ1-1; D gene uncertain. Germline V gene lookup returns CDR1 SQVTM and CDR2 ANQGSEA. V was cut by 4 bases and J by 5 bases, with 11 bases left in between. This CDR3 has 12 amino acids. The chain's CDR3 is CSVVADETEAFF. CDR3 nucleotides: TGCAGCGTTGTTGCCGACGAGACTGAAGCTTTCTTT.

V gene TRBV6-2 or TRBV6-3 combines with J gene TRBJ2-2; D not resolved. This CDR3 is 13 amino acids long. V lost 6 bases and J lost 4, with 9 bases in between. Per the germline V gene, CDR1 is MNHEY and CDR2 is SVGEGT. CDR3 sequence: CASRPTVTGELFF. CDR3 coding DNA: TGTGCCAGCAGACCTACGGTCACCGGGGAGCTGTTTTTT.

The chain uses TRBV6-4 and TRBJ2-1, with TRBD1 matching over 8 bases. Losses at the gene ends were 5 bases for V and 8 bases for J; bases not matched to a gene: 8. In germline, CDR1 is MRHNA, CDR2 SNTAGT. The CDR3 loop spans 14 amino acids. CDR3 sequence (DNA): TGTGCCAGCAGTTTGAGACAGGGGCGCGATGAGCAGTTCTTC. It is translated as CASSLRQGRDEQFF.

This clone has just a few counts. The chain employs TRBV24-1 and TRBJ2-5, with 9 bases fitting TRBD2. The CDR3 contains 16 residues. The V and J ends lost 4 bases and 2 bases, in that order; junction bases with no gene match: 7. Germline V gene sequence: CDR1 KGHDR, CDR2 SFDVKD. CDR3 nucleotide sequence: TGTGCCACCAGTGACCCTGGGCTAGCGGGACAAGAGACCCAGTACTTC. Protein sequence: CATSDPGLAGQETQYF.

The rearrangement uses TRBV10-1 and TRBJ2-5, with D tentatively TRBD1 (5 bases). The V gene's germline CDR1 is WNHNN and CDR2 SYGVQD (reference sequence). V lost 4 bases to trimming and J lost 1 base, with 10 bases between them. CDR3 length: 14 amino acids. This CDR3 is CASSASDTQETQYF. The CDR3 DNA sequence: TGCGCCAGCAGTGCTTCGGACACCCAAGAGACCCAGTACTTC.

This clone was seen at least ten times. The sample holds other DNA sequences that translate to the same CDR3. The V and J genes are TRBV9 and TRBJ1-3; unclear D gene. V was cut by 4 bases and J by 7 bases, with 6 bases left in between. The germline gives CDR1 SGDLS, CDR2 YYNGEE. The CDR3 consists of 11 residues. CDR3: CASSRGNTIYF. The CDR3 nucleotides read TGTGCCAGCAGCAGAGGGAACACCATATATTTT.

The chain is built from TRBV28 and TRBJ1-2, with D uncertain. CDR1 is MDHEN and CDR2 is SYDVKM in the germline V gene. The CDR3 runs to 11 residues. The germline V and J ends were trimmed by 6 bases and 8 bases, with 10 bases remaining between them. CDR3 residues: CASSRKGGYTF. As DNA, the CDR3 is TGTGCCAGCAGCCGAAAGGGAGGCTACACCTTC.

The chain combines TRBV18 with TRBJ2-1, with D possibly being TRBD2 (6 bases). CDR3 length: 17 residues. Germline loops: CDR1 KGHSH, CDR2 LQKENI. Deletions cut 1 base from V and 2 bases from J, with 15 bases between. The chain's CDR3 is CASSPRPGAEPYNEQFF. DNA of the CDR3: TGTGCCAGCTCACCACGTCCGGGAGCGGAGCCCTACAATGAGCAGTTCTTC. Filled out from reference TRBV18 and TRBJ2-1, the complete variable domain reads NAGVMQNPRHLVRRRGQEARLRCSPMKGHSHVYWYRQLPEEGLKFMVYLQKENIIDESGMPKERFSAEFPKEGPSILRIQQVVRGDSAAYFCASSPRPGAEPYNEQFFGPGTRLTVL.

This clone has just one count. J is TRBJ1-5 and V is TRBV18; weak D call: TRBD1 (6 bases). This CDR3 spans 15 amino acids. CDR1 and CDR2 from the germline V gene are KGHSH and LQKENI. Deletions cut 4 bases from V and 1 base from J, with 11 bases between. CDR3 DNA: TGTGCCAGCTCACTGAGGGGGGGGAGCAATCAGCCCCAGCATTTT. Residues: CASSLRGGSNQPQHF. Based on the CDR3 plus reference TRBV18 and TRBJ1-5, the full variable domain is NAGVMQNPRHLVRRRGQEARLRCSPMKGHSHVYWYRQLPEEGLKFMVYLQKENIIDESGMPKERFSAEFPKEGPSILRIQQVVRGDSAAYFCASSLRGGSNQPQHFGDGTRLSIL.

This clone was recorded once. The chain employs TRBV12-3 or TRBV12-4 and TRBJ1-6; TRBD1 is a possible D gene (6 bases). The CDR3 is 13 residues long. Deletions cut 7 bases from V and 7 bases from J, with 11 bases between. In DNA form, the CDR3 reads TGTGCCAGCACACAGCAGGGGAATTCACCCCTCCACTTT. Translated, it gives CASTQQGNSPLHF.

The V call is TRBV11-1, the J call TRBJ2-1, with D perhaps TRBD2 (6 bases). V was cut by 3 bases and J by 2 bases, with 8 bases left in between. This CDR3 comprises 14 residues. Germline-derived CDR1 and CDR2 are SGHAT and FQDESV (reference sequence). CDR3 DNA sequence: TGTGCCAGCAGCTTGAGGGAGGCCTACAATGAGCAGTTCTTC. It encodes CASSLREAYNEQFF.

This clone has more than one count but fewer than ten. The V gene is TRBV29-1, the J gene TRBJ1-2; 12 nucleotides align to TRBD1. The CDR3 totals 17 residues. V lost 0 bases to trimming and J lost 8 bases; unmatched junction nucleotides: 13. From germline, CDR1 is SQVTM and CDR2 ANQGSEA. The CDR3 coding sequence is TGCAGCGTTGAAGATAACCGACTTGGGACAGGGGGCAGGGGCTACACCTTC. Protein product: CSVEDNRLGTGGRGYTF.

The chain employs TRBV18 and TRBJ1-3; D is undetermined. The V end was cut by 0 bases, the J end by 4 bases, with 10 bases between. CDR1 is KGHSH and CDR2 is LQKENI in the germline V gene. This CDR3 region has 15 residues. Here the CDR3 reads CASSPPLSWGNTIYF. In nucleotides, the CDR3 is TGTGCCAGCTCACCACCGCTGAGCTGGGGAAACACCATATATTTT.

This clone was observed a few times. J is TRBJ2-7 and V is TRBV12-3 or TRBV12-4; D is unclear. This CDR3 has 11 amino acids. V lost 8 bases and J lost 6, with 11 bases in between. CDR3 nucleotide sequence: TGTGCCAGCGGGCAATTGGGCGAGCAGTACTTC. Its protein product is CASGQLGEQYF.

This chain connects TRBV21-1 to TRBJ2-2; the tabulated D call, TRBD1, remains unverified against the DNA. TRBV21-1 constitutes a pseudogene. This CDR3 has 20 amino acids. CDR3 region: CASSKPPFDRNRPNTGELFF. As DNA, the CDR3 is TGTGCCAGCAGCAAACCCCCCTTCGACAGAAACCGCCCGAACACCGGGGAGCTGTTTTTT.

CDR3 region: CSVGYGNYGYTF. CDR3 sequence (DNA): TGCAGCGTTGGGTACGGGAACTATGGCTACACCTTC. The chain carries TRBV29-1 and TRBJ1-2; D ambiguous. Germline lookup yields CDR1 SQVTM and CDR2 ANQGSEA. Trimming took 4 bases from V and 2 from J, leaving 8 bases between them. This CDR3 region has 12 residues.

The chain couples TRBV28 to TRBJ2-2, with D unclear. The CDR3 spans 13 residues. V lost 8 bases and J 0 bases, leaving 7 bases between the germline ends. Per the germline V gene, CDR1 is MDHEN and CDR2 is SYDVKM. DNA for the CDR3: TGTGCCAGCTTGAGCCCGAACACCGGGGAGCTGTTTTTT. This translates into CASLSPNTGELFF.

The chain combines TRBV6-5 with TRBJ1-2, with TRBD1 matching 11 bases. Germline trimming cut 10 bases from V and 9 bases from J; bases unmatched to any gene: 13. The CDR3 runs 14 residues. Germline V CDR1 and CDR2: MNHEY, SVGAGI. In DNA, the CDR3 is TGTGCCATAGAAAAGGGACAGGGGGTCCTTAGCTACACCTTC. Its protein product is CAIEKGQGVLSYTF.

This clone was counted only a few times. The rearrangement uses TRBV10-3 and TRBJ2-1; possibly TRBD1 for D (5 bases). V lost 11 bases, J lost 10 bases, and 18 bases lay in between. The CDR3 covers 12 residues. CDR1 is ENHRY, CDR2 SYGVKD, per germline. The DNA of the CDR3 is TGTGCCCCCGCTGCGGCAGGGCGGGAGCAGTTCTTC. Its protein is CAPAAAGREQFF.

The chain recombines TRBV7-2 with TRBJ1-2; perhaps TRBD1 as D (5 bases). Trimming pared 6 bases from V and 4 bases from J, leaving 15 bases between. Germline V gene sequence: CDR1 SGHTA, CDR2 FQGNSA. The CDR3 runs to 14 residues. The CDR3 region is CASRHGGVSYGYTF. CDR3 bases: TGTGCCAGCAGACATGGGGGGGTTAGCTATGGCTACACCTTC.

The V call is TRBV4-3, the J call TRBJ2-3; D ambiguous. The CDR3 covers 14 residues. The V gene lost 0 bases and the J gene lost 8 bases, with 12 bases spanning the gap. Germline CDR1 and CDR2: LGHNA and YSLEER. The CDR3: CASSQDLGLGTQYF. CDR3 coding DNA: TGCGCCAGCAGCCAAGATTTAGGTTTGGGTACGCAGTATTTT.